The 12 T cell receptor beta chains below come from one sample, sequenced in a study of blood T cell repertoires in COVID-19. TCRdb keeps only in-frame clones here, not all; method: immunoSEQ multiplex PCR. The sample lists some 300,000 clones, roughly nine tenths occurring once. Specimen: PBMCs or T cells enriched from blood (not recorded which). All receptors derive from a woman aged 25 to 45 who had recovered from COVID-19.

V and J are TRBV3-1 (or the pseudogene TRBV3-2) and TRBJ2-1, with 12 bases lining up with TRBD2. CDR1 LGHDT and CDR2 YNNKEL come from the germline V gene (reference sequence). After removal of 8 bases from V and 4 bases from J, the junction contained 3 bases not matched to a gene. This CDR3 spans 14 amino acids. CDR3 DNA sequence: TGTGCCAGCGGACTAGCGGGGACGTACAATGAGCAGTTCTTC. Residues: CASGLAGTYNEQFF.

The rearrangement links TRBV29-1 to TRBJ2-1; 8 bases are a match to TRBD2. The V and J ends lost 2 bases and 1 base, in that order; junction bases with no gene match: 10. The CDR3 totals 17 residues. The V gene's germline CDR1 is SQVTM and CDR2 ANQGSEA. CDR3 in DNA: TGCAGCGTTGAAATCGGGGGGACTAGGAGTTCCTACAATGAGCAGTTCTTC. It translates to CSVEIGGTRSSYNEQFF.

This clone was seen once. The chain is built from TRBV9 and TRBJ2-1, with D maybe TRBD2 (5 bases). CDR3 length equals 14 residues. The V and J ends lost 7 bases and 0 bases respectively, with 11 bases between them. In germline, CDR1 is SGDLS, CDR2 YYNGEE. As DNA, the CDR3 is TGTGCCAGCTCGGGGTCGAGCTCCTACAATGAGCAGTTCTTC. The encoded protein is CASSGSSSYNEQFF. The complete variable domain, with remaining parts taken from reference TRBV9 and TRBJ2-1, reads DSGVTQTPKHLITATGQRVTLRCSPRSGDLSVYWYQQSLDQGLQFLIQYYNGEERAKGNILERFSAQQFPDLHSELNLSSLELGDSALYFCASSGSSSYNEQFFGPGTRLTVL.

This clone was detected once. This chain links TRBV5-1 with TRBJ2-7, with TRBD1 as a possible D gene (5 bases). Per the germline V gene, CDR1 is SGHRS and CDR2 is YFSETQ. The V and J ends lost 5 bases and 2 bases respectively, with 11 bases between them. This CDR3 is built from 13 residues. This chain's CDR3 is CASSEQETYEQYF. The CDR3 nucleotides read TGCGCCAGCAGTGAACAGGAAACCTACGAGCAGTACTTC.

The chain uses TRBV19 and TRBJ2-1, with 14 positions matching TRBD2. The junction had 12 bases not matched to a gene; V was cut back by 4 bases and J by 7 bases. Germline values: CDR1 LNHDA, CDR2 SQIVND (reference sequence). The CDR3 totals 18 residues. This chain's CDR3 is CASSTTGTSGSSWNEQFF. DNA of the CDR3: TGTGCCAGTAGTACGACCGGGACTAGCGGGAGTAGTTGGAATGAGCAGTTCTTC.

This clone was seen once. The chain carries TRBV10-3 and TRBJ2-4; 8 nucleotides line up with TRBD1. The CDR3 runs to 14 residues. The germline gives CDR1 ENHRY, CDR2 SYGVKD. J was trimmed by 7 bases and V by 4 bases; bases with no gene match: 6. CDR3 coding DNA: TGTGCCATCAGTGGGACAGGGAAATGGAACATTCAGTACTTC. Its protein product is CAISGTGKWNIQYF.

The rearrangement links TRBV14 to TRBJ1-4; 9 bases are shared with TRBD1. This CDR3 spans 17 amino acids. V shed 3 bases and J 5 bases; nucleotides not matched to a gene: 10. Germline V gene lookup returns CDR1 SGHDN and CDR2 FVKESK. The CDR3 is CASSHTKQGAFNEKLFF. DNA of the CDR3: TGTGCCAGCAGCCATACGAAACAGGGGGCGTTCAATGAAAAACTGTTTTTT.

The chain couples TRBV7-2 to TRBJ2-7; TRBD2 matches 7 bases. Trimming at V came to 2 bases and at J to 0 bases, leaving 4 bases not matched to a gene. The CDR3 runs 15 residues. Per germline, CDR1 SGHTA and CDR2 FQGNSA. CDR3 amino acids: CASSLSTGGSYEQYF. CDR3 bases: TGTGCCAGCAGCTTAAGTACGGGGGGCTCCTACGAGCAGTACTTC.

CDR3 loop: CASSTRPSSRLANTGELFF. In DNA form, the CDR3 reads TGTGCCAGCAGCACCCGCCCATCTTCTAGACTCGCGAACACCGGGGAGCTGTTTTTT. This chain links TRBV3-1 (or the pseudogene TRBV3-2) with TRBJ2-2; no firm D call. This CDR3 is built from 19 residues. The V end was cut by 5 bases, the J end by 0 bases, with 22 bases between. Germline values: CDR1 LGHDT, CDR2 YNNKEL (reference sequence).

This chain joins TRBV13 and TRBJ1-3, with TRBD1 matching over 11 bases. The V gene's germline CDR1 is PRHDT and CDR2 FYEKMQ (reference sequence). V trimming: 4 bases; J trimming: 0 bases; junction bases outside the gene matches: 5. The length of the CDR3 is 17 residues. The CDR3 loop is CASSSGTGGNSGNTIYF. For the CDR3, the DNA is TGTGCCAGCAGCTCTGGGACAGGGGGGAACTCTGGAAACACCATATATTTT.

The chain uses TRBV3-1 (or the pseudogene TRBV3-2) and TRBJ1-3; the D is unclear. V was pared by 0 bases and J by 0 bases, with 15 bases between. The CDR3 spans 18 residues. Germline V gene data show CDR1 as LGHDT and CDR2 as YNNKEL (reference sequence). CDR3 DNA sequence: TGTGCCAGCAGCCAAGAGTGGGCCTCTGGAAGCTCTGGAAACACCATATATTTT. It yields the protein CASSQEWASGSSGNTIYF.

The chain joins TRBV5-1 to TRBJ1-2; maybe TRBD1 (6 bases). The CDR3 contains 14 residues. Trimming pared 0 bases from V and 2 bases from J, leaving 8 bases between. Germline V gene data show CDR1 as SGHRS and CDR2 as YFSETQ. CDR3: CASSLDTGNYGYTF. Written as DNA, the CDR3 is TGCGCCAGCAGCTTGGATACAGGGAACTATGGCTACACCTTC.